This T cell receptor beta chain was recovered during a study of CD8 T cells in ankylosing spondylitis. Trimming pared 4 bases from V and 0 bases from J, leaving 13 bases between. The CDR3 has 17 amino acids. Germline CDR1 MGHRA, CDR2 YSYEKL. Study outcomes and limitations: The study identified a TCR beta motif of under 10 highly homologous variants that appeared characteristic of ankylosing spondylitis blood.

Using its own MiXCR run on the 5' RACE reads, TCRdb lists one record per CDR3 protein. The sample records about 460,000 distinct CDR3 sequences, approximately 5.3% being singletons. The sample holds many counts of this clonotype. Its antigen is still unknown. The TCR originated in a male donor with ankylosing spondylitis. V is TRBV4-1 and J is TRBJ2-6; no clear D. Material for sequencing was blood, either unsorted or a sorted T cell fraction (not recorded which). DNA of the CDR3: TGCGCCAGCAGCCGAGGACCTTGGGTCTCTGGGGCCAACGTCCTGACTTTC. Its translation: CASSRGPWVSGANVLTF.